This T cell receptor (beta chain) originates from a study of OX40 agonist ivuxolimab in advanced cancers. Study summary: Patients were treated with ivuxolimab, an agonistic anti-OX40 (CD134) antibody.

General study results and limits: The work left the antigen specificity of expanded peripheral T cells undetermined.

Sequenced by immunoSEQ multiplex PCR; TCRdb stores in-frame clones only, minus some. This sample yields approximately 49,000 clones, of which around four fifths are seen a single time; about 1.5% belongs to the top ten. With V trimmed by 4 bases and J by 6 bases, 7 bases remained unmatched. CDR1 and CDR2 (germline): SGHRS, YFSETQ. CDR3 length: 14 residues. With regard to this clone: Its antigen remains unidentified.

The receptor was isolated from an adult with an advanced solid tumor such as melanoma, head and neck, liver or kidney cancer. The chain has TRBV5-1 and TRBJ1-2, with 9 bases aligning to TRBD1. Material: CD4+ or CD8+ T cells sorted from blood, obtained in a trial of the OX40 agonist ivuxolimab. CDR3 region: CASSLDRGRDGYTF. The CDR3 coding sequence is TGCGCCAGCAGCCTGGACAGGGGAAGAGATGGCTACACCTTC.